The 6 T cell receptor beta chains below were found in one sample sequenced in a study of shared clonotypes between healthy human individuals. The repertoire was sequenced with immunoSEQ multiplex PCR; TCRdb's copy has only in-frame clones and lacks some. The sample consists of millions of clones, around 94% of them appearing once. Sequencing was performed on naive CD4+ T cells sorted from blood. Regarding subset: CD45RA+ positively selected. Every receptor here comes from a man aged 18 to 35 in good health.

The J gene is TRBJ2-3, the V gene TRBV6-4; 8 nucleotides agree with TRBD2. This CDR3 comprises 16 residues. J was trimmed by 2 bases and V by 8 bases; bases with no gene match: 12. The germline gives CDR1 MRHNA, CDR2 SNTAGT. Here the CDR3 DNA reads TGTGCCAGCGGTCCCGGGACTAGTGGGTCCACAGATACGCAGTATTTT. Protein sequence: CASGPGTSGSTDTQYF.

This rearrangement joins TRBV18 to TRBJ2-7, with TRBD1 matching over 10 bases. This CDR3 spans 17 amino acids. With V trimmed by 4 bases and J by 5 bases, 14 bases remained unmatched. Germline CDR1 is KGHSH and CDR2 is LQKENI. The CDR3 sequence is CASSQRSGTGDRNEQYF. CDR3 sequence (DNA): TGTGCCAGCTCACAGAGAAGCGGGACAGGGGACCGAAACGAGCAGTACTTC.

The chain couples TRBV5-1 to TRBJ2-3; TRBD1 is a possible D gene (5 bases). Germline V lookup: CDR1 SGHRS, CDR2 YFSETQ. Trimming shortened V by 4 bases and J by 3 bases, and 12 bases separated the two germline ends. This CDR3 is built from 14 residues. CDR3: CASSPTTDTDTQYF. The CDR3 DNA sequence: TGCGCCAGCAGCCCCACGACAGATACAGATACGCAGTATTTT.

The chain links TRBV2 to TRBJ1-2, with TRBD1 matching over 7 bases. V shed 8 bases and J 7 bases; nucleotides not matched to a gene: 13. The length of the CDR3 is 14 residues. From germline, CDR1 is SNHLY and CDR2 FYNNEI. CDR3: CASDRDTNSGGYTF. The CDR3 region has the DNA TGTGCCAGCGACAGGGACACCAATTCAGGTGGCTACACCTTC.

The chain has TRBV18 and TRBJ2-5; TRBD1 matches 7 bases. Trimming took 1 base from V and 2 from J; bases not matched to a gene: 7. Germline loops: CDR1 KGHSH, CDR2 LQKENI. The CDR3 loop spans 16 amino acids. This CDR3 is CASSPLVTGIQETQYF. The CDR3 nucleotides read TGTGCCAGCTCACCACTCGTGACAGGGATACAAGAGACCCAGTACTTC.

This clone came up a few times. The chain recombines TRBV7-2 with TRBJ1-6, with a weak D call TRBD1 (6 bases). The CDR3 loop spans 14 amino acids. The V end was cut by 3 bases, the J end by 7 bases, with 10 bases between. Germline V gene sequence: CDR1 SGHTA, CDR2 FQGNSA. The DNA of the CDR3 is TGTGCCAGCAGCTTCGGACAGCGGAATTCACCCCTCCACTTT. This codes for CASSFGQRNSPLHF.